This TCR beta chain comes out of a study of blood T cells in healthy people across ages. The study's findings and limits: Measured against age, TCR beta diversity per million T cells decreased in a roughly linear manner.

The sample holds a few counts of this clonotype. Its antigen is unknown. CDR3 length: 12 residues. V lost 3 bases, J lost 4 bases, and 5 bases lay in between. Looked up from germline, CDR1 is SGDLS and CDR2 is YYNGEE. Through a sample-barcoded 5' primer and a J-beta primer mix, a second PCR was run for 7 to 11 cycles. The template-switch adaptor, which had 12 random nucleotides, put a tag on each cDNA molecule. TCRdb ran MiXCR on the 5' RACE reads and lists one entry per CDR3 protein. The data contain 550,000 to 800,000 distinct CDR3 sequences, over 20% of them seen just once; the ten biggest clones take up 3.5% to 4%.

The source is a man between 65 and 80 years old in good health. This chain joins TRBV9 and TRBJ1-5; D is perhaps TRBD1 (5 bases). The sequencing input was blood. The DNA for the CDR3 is TGTGCCAGCAGCGCAGGGAATCAGCCCCAGCATTTT. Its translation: CASSAGNQPQHF. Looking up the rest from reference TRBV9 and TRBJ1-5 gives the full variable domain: DSGVTQTPKHLITATGQRVTLRCSPRSGDLSVYWYQQSLDQGLQFLIQYYNGEERAKGNILERFSAQQFPDLHSELNLSSLELGDSALYFCASSAGNQPQHFGDGTRLSIL.